This T cell receptor (beta chain) was found in a study of beta chain features in type 1 diabetes. General study findings and limits: The study found fewer insertions and more deletions at VDJ junctions in type 1 diabetes patients. Naive, central memory and Treg TCRB repertoires seemed to resemble each other more closely in patients than they did in healthy donors.

Concerning this clone itself: Its antigen is unidentified.

TCRB transcripts that were expressed got sequenced, as all of the isolated RNA had been reverse transcribed. Assay: immunoSEQ multiplex PCR; the TCRdb copy retains only in-frame clones and omits some. The sample has about 140,000 clones, roughly 9.3% seen once. The CDR3 sequence is 16 residues long. Trimming cost V 2 bases and J 5 bases, with 15 bases left between them. Looked up from germline, CDR1 is ENHRY and CDR2 is SYGVKD. Sequencing was carried out using central memory CD4+ T cells from blood. The V and J genes are TRBV10-3 and TRBJ1-4, with a possible D match to TRBD1 (6 bases). The TCR sequence derives from a middle-aged woman in good health. The CDR3 region is CAISETLSGTNEKLFF. CDR3 sequence (DNA): TGTGCCATCAGTGAGACTTTATCCGGGACAAATGAAAAACTGTTTTTT.